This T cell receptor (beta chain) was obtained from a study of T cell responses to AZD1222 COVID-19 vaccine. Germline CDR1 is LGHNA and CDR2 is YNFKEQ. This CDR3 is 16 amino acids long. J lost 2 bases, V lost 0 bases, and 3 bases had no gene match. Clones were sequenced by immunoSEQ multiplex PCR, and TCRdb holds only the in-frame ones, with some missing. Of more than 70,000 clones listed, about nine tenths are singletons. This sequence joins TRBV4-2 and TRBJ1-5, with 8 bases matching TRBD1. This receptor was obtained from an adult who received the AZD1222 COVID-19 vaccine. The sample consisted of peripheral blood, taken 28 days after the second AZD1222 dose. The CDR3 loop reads CASSQEDRVRNQPQHF. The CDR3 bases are TGTGCCAGCAGCCAAGAGGACAGGGTACGCAATCAGCCCCAGCATTTT.